Sequencing of this T cell receptor (beta chain) was carried out in a study of long-term antiretroviral therapy in people with HIV. Findings and caveats of the study: Clones expanded before ART dominated the repertoire at all time points.

Points on this clone: Its antigen is not known.

The run of the v3.0 immunoSEQ assay was at survey level. Some clones are missing from TCRdb's copy, which holds only in-frame ones; the method was immunoSEQ multiplex PCR. The top ten clones hold almost 4.5% of a sample with around 37,000 clones, 75% to 85% of them seen once. The CDR3 is made up of 15 amino acids. V dropped 7 bases and J dropped 6 bases, with 19 bases sitting between them. The germline V gene has CDR1 LNHDA and CDR2 SQIVND (reference sequence). Prior to DNA extraction, the samples held about 0.9-11 million cryopreserved PBMC. The V and J genes are TRBV19 and TRBJ1-5; possible D gene TRBD1, 5 bases. This specimen consisted of unsorted PBMCs, obtained around 3.3 years after starting antiretroviral therapy. This clonotype was sampled from a man between 18 and 29 years old with HIV. This CDR3 reads CASTRGTEGPQPQHF. CDR3 coding DNA: TGTGCCAGTACCCGAGGGACCGAAGGGCCTCAGCCCCAGCATTTT.